This is a list of T cell receptor beta chains from one sample in a study of PD-1 blockade in classical Hodgkin lymphoma. Sequenced by immunoSEQ multiplex PCR; TCRdb stores in-frame clones only, minus some. Found here are nearly 35,000 clones, around 89% of them singletons; the top ten hold approximately 0.22%. Sequenced sample: CD4+ T cells from blood. Receptors were obtained from a human donor with classical Hodgkin lymphoma. Each CDR3 is given with its conserved first and last residue. The D gene is left open where the match is weak. Only some rows state a clone size, as once, few, many or a class for expanded clones.

D,J,V,size,CDR3,DNA
TRBD1,TRBJ1-4,TRBV27,once,CASSSLRTGAEKLFF,TGTGCCAGCAGTTCCCTTCGGACAGGGGCTGAAAAACTGTTTTTT
NA,TRBJ2-7,TRBV10-3,NA,CAIRQEHEQYF,TGTGCCATCAGACAGGAGCACGAGCAGTACTTC
NA,TRBJ1-5,TRBV19,NA,CASSIVLSNQPQHF,TGTGCCAGTAGTATAGTGCTAAGCAATCAGCCCCAGCATTTT
TRBD1,TRBJ2-5,TRBV5-4,NA,CASSLVAGGMGETQYF,TGTGCCAGCAGCTTGGTGGCAGGGGGCATGGGGGAGACCCAGTACTTC
NA,TRBJ1-2,TRBV6-6,NA,CASRGGRGSDYGYTF,TGTGCCAGCAGAGGAGGGAGGGGGTCGGACTATGGCTACACCTTC
NA,TRBJ2-5,TRBV5-8,NA,CASSLGLRTQETQYF,TGTGCCAGCAGCTTGGGACTCCGAACACAAGAGACCCAGTACTTC
TRBD1,TRBJ2-4,TRBV6-5,NA,CASSYSGQGAKNIQYF,TGTGCCAGCAGTTACTCGGGACAGGGCGCCAAAAACATTCAGTACTTC
TRBD1,TRBJ2-5,TRBV6-1,NA,CAARDRGKEETQYF,TGTGCTGCGAGGGACAGGGGAAAAGAAGAGACCCAGTACTTC
TRBD2,TRBJ2-3,TRBV4-2,once,CASSQGTSGSDTQYF,TGTGCCAGCAGCCAAGGGACTAGCGGGTCGGATACGCAGTATTTT
TRBD1,TRBJ2-1,TRBV18,NA,CASSPQGGPNSYNEQFF,TGTGCCAGCTCACCACAAGGGGGCCCAAACTCCTACAATGAGCAGTTCTTC
NA,TRBJ2-3,TRBV5-1,NA,CASSPEGGKDTQYF,TGCGCCAGCAGCCCGGAGGGTGGAAAAGATACGCAGTATTTT
NA,TRBJ2-7,TRBV7-9,NA,CASSLSGYEQYF,TGTGCCAGCAGCTTATCCGGCTACGAGCAGTACTTC
NA,TRBJ2-3,TRBV5-6,once,CASSVRVGGTDTQYF,TGTGCCAGCAGCGTCCGGGTAGGGGGCACAGATACGCAGTATTTT
NA,TRBJ2-2,TRBV28,NA,CASSLPQTNTGELFF,TGTGCCAGCAGTTTACCGCAGACGAACACCGGGGAGCTGTTTTTT
TRBD1,TRBJ2-1,TRBV7-2,NA,CASSLGQGNEQFF,TGTGCCAGCAGTTTGGGACAGGGCAATGAGCAGTTCTTC
NA,TRBJ2-5,TRBV19,NA,CASSKMYIEETQYF,TGTGCCAGTAGTAAAATGTATATCGAAGAGACCCAGTACTTC
NA,TRBJ1-3,TRBV6-1,NA,CASKTDTSSGNTIYF,TGTGCCAGCAAAACAGACACGAGCTCTGGAAACACCATATATTTT
TRBD1,TRBJ2-2,TRBV7-6,NA,CASSLYPGGNTGELFF,TGTGCCAGCAGCTTGTACCCAGGGGGGAACACCGGGGAGCTGTTTTTT
TRBD1,TRBJ1-6,TRBV2,NA,CASTPAGQGNSPLHF,TGTGCCAGCACCCCAGCCGGACAGGGAAATTCACCCCTCCACTTT
TRBD2,TRBJ2-7,TRBV30,NA,CAWRRTSGSYEQYF,TGTGCCTGGAGGAGGACTAGCGGGAGTTACGAGCAGTACTTC
NA,TRBJ2-1,TRBV5-4,NA,CASRGRSYNEQFF,TGTGCCAGTCGAGGGAGATCCTACAATGAGCAGTTCTTC
NA,TRBJ1-2,TRBV7-9,NA,CASSLAGRAAGYTF,TGTGCCAGCAGCTTAGCCGGCAGGGCGGCTGGCTACACCTTC
TRBD1,TRBJ2-2,TRBV6-5,NA,CASSFNRGSYTGELFF,TGTGCCAGCAGTTTTAACAGGGGAAGTTACACCGGGGAGCTGTTTTTT
TRBD1,TRBJ1-2,TRBV5-4,NA,CASSSPGQGAPYGYTF,TGTGCCAGCAGTTCCCCGGGACAGGGGGCGCCTTATGGCTACACCTTC
NA,TRBJ2-1,TRBV29-1,NA,CSAGSSYNEQFF,TGCAGCGCTGGGAGCTCCTACAATGAGCAGTTCTTC
NA,TRBJ1-1,TRBV6-6,NA,CASSYPLRTEAFF,TGTGCCAGCAGTTATCCCCTGAGAACTGAAGCTTTCTTT
NA,TRBJ2-5,TRBV5-1,NA,CASSFAGFQETQYF,TGCGCCAGCAGCTTTGCTGGCTTCCAAGAGACCCAGTACTTC
NA,TRBJ2-7,TRBV2,NA,CASREAGPYEQYF,TGTGCCAGCAGGGAGGCAGGGCCCTACGAGCAGTACTTC
NA,TRBJ1-5,TRBV7-2,NA,CASSLGGSSNQPQHF,TGTGCCAGCAGCTTGGGGGGAAGTAGCAATCAGCCCCAGCATTTT
NA,TRBJ2-2,TRBV28,NA,CASSRDLTGTGELFF,TGTGCCAGCAGCCGGGACCTAACAGGCACCGGGGAGCTGTTTTTT
NA,TRBJ2-7,TRBV18,NA,CASSPITSGVGDEQYF,TGTGCCAGCTCACCGATCACCTCCGGGGTAGGGGACGAGCAGTACTTC
TRBD2,TRBJ2-2,TRBV27,once,CASSLRGVSGELFF,TGTGCCAGCAGTCTACGGGGGGTTTCCGGGGAGCTGTTTTTT
TRBD1,TRBJ1-1,TRBV6-5,NA,CASSSAWTGRNTEAFF,TGTGCCAGCAGTTCTGCTTGGACAGGACGGAACACTGAAGCTTTCTTT
NA,TRBJ1-4,TRBV7-2,NA,CASSLVEENEKLFF,TGTGCCAGCAGCTTAGTGGAGGAAAATGAAAAACTGTTTTTT
NA,TRBJ1-1,TRBV6-5,NA,CASRQTPGRSTEAFF,TGTGCCAGCAGACAGACTCCGGGAAGATCCACTGAAGCTTTCTTT